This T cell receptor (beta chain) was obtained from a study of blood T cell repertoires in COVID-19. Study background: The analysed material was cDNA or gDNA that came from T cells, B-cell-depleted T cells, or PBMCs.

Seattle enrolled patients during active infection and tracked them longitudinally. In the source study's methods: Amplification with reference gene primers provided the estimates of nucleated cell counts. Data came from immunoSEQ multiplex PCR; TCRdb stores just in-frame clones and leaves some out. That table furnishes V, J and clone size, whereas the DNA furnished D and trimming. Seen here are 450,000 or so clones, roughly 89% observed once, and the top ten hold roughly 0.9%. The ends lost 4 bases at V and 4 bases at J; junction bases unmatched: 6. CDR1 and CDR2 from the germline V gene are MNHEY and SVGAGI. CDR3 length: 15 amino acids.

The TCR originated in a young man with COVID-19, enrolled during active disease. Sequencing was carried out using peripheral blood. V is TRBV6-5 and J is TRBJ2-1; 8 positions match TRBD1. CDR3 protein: CASSSTTGGYNEQFF. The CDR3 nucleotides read TGTGCCAGCAGTTCTACCACAGGGGGTTACAATGAGCAGTTCTTC.